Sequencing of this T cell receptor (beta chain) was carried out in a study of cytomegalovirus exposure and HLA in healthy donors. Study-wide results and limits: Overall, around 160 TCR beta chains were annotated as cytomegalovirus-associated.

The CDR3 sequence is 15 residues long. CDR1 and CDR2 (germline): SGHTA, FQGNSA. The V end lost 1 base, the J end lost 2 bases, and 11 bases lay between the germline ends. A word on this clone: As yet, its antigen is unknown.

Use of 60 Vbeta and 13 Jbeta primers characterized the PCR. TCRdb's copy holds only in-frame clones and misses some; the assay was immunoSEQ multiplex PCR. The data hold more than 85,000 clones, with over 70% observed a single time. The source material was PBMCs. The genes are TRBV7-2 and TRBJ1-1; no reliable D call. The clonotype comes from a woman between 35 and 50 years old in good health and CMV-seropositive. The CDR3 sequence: CASSLVGGLNTEAFF. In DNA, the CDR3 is TGTGCCAGCAGCTTAGTAGGAGGGCTTAACACTGAAGCTTTCTTT.